This T cell receptor beta chain was observed in a study of T cells after posttransplantation cyclophosphamide. Control samples came 1 year after myeloablative marrow transplants with methotrexate plus calcineurin inhibitor. As regards this clone: Its cognate antigen is unknown.

Study-wide results and caveats: Blood and skin or GI T cell repertoires showed limited TRB overlap. Later blood repertoires were often dominated by clones from the donor CD8+ memory compartment. Recipient CMV seropositivity and CMV reactivation strongly tracked TRB clonality.

Clones were sequenced by immunoSEQ multiplex PCR, and TCRdb holds only the in-frame ones, with some missing. Here the sample spans approximately 21,000 clones, approximately 86% being singletons. The CDR3 contains 14 residues. Germline trimming cut 10 bases from V and 8 bases from J; bases unmatched to any gene: 10. Germline-derived CDR1 and CDR2 are LNHDA and SQIVND (reference sequence). The sequence was obtained from a female patient between 25 and 45 years old who received an allogeneic stem cell transplant from an unrelated donor, was CMV-positive, and had acute and chronic GVHD. Some of the T cells may derive from the graft donor. This chain uses TRBV19 with TRBJ2-1; 11 positions match TRBD2. This sample comprised PBMCs, obtained around 53 weeks after allogeneic stem cell transplant with calcineurin inhibitor and methotrexate. The CDR3 loop is CATRLAGTSYEQFF. The CDR3 region has the DNA TGTGCCACCCGACTAGCGGGGACCTCTTATGAGCAGTTCTTC.